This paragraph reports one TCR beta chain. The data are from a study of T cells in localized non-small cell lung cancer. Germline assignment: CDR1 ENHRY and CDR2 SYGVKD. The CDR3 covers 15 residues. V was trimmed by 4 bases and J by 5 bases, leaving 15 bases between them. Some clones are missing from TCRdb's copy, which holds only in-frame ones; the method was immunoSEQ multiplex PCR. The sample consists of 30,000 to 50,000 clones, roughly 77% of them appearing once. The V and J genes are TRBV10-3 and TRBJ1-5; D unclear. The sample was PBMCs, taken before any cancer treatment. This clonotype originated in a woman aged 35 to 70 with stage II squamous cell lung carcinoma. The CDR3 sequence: CAISAGEAGYQPQHF. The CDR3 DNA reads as TGTGCCATCAGTGCCGGGGAGGCAGGTTATCAGCCCCAGCATTTT.